Below, 13 T cell receptor beta chains from the same sample are listed, as sequenced in a study of blood T cell repertoires in COVID-19. Profiled with immunoSEQ multiplex PCR; TCRdb holds only in-frame clones, not every one. The sample records fewer than 350,000 clones, around 90% being singletons. The sample comprised PBMCs or T cells enriched from blood (not recorded which). These receptor sequences come from a woman in her 40s who had recovered from COVID-19.

V and J are TRBV18 and TRBJ2-3; 9 bases agree with TRBD2. Germline assignment: CDR1 KGHSH and CDR2 LQKENI. V dropped 3 bases and J dropped 1; count of bases not matched to a gene: 5. The CDR3 is 16 amino acids. CDR3 in DNA: TGTGCCAGCTCACCTGCGGGAGGGCATGGCACAGATACGCAGTATTTT. This codes for CASSPAGGHGTDTQYF.

The V call is TRBV21-1, the J call TRBJ2-1; TRBD2 is the table's D call and was not checked against the DNA. TRBV21-1 is listed as a pseudogene. The CDR3 has 15 residues. The CDR3 protein is CASRRRTRIYNEQFF. CDR3 sequence (DNA): TGTGCCAGCAGGCGTAGGACTAGAATCTACAATGAGCAGTTCTTC.

This clone was recorded a few times. This sample includes further DNA sequences coding for the same CDR3. V and J are TRBV4-1 and TRBJ2-1, with D unclear. CDR1 and CDR2 (germline): MGHRA, YSYEKL. CDR3 length: 14 residues. Trimming cost V 1 base and J 6 bases, with 10 bases left between them. CDR3 sequence: CASSQGLLGNEQFF. The DNA of the CDR3 is TGCGCCAGCAGCCAAGGCCTCCTAGGCAATGAGCAGTTCTTC.

The J gene is TRBJ1-2, the V gene TRBV21-1; the DNA was not used to check the table's D call, TRBD1. TRBV21-1 is an annotated pseudogene. The CDR3 is 14 residues long. CDR3 region: CASSKDRGHYGYTF. The CDR3 region has the DNA TGTGCCAGCAGCAAAGACAGGGGCCATTATGGCTACACCTTC.

In DNA, the CDR3 is TGTGCCAGCAGCCAAGAGAGCGGCTCTCTTTCCTACAATGAGCAGTTCTTC. Translation: CASSQESGSLSYNEQFF. The chain has TRBV4-2 and TRBJ2-1, with D tentatively TRBD2 (5 bases). Trimming left V 0 bases short and J 1 base short, with 13 bases between. This CDR3 has 17 amino acids. Germline loops: CDR1 LGHNA, CDR2 YNFKEQ.

J is TRBJ2-2 and V is TRBV4-2; TRBD2 agrees at 11 bases. The germline V gene encodes CDR1 LGHNA and CDR2 YNFKEQ. This CDR3 is 17 amino acids long. J lost 0 bases, V lost 5 bases, and 5 bases had no gene match. The CDR3: CASSALTSGTNTGELFF. CDR3 nucleotide sequence: TGTGCCAGCAGCGCCCTGACTAGCGGGACGAACACCGGGGAGCTGTTTTTT.

J is TRBJ2-2 and V is TRBV9; possible D gene TRBD2, 6 bases. This CDR3 has 14 residues. Germline V CDR1 and CDR2: SGDLS, YYNGEE. The V end was cut by 5 bases, the J end by 1 base, with 9 bases between. The chain's CDR3 is CASREEGNTGELFF. CDR3 DNA sequence: TGTGCCAGCAGGGAGGAGGGGAACACCGGGGAGCTGTTTTTT.

The table lists this clone with a few counts. The chain has TRBV6-4 and TRBJ2-7; D not resolved. The germline CDR1 and CDR2 sequences are MRHNA and SNTAGT. CDR3 size: 10 residues. Trimming shortened V by 6 bases and J by 9 bases, and 9 bases separated the two germline ends. CDR3 residues: CASRASGQYF. The CDR3 nucleotides read TGTGCCAGCAGAGCCTCCGGGCAGTACTTC.

The chain joins TRBV28 to TRBJ2-4, with TRBD2 matching over 9 bases. Per the germline V gene, CDR1 is MDHEN and CDR2 is SYDVKM. With V trimmed by 5 bases and J by 8 bases, 4 bases remained unmatched. The CDR3 has 13 residues. The CDR3 reads CASSVSGSDIQYF. The CDR3 DNA reads as TGTGCCAGCAGTGTTAGCGGGAGCGACATTCAGTACTTC.

The chain has TRBV2 and TRBJ1-6; the D is unclear. Germline V CDR1 and CDR2: SNHLY, FYNNEI. Between the trimmed V and J ends, which lost 0 bases and 10 bases, there was a span of 10 bases. The CDR3 has 14 amino acids. CDR3 sequence reads: CASSEAALASPLHF. In nucleotides, the CDR3 is TGTGCCAGCAGTGAAGCGGCCCTGGCCTCACCCCTCCACTTT. Together with reference TRBV2 and TRBJ1-6, the CDR3 gives the full variable domain: EPEVTQTPSHQVTQMGQEVILRCVPISNHLYFYWYRQILGQKVEFLVSFYNNEISEKSEIFDDQFSVERPDGSNFTLKIRSTKLEDSAMYFCASSEAALASPLHFGNGTRLTVT.

The chain links TRBV28 to TRBJ1-1; perhaps TRBD1 as D (6 bases). The CDR3 covers 17 residues. Trimming took off 2 bases at V and 0 bases at J, with 16 bases between the two ends. The germline V gene has CDR1 MDHEN and CDR2 SYDVKM. In DNA, the CDR3 is TGTGCCAGCAGTTTAAGGGGGATTCCAGGAATGAACACTGAAGCTTTCTTT. Translation gives CASSLRGIPGMNTEAFF.

This clone was counted ten times or more. This chain links TRBV7-9 with TRBJ2-7; TRBD2 agrees at 7 bases. V shed 7 bases and J 0 bases; nucleotides not matched to a gene: 6. CDR1 and CDR2 (germline): SEHNR, FQNEAQ (reference sequence). CDR3 length equals 14 residues. DNA of the CDR3: TGTGCCAGCAACGCGGGAGCGAGCTCCTACGAGCAGTACTTC. This translates into CASNAGASSYEQYF.

The V and J genes are TRBV9 and TRBJ1-2, with TRBD1 identical over 7 bases. Trimming cost V 4 bases and J 6 bases; bases outside gene matches: 15. The germline V gene has CDR1 SGDLS and CDR2 YYNGEE. The CDR3 extends over 16 amino acids. CDR3 sequence (DNA): TGTGCCAGCAGCCCCGTCGACAGGGACCAAAGTCATGGCTACACCTTC. This translates into CASSPVDRDQSHGYTF.